Listed below are T cell receptor beta chains from one sample, sequenced in a study of technical replicates of blood from a few donors. Produced via immunoSEQ multiplex PCR; TCRdb's table is partial and in-frame only. The sample contains 70,000 or so clones, about 92% of which appear only once. The specimen sequenced was T cells isolated from PBMCs. Receptors were obtained from a human donor in good health. Each CDR3 is given with its conserved first and last residue. D genes are given only for firm matches. Only part of the rows carry a size: once, few, many, or a class if the clone is expanded.

v_call,d_call,cdr3_length,clone_size,j_call,cdr3_aa,cdr3_nt
TRBV5-4,NA,15,NA,TRBJ1-1,CASIPGRGAFTEAFF,TGTGCCAGCATCCCTGGGCGGGGGGCGTTCACTGAAGCTTTCTTT
TRBV5-1,NA,14,NA,TRBJ1-4,CASSLPGYGEKLFF,TGCGCCAGCAGCTTGCCAGGGTATGGTGAAAAACTGTTTTTT
TRBV18,NA,14,NA,TRBJ2-7,CASSPDGGYYEQYF,TGTGCCAGCTCACCGGATGGGGGGTACTACGAGCAGTACTTC
TRBV11-3,NA,10,NA,TRBJ2-7,CASGPYEQYF,TGTGCCAGCGGGCCTTACGAGCAGTACTTC
TRBV4-1,TRBD1,13,NA,TRBJ2-7,CASSPVDRVEQYF,TGCGCCAGCAGCCCTGTCGACAGGGTCGAGCAGTACTTC
TRBV11-2,NA,14,NA,TRBJ1-4,CASSFLVGGEKLFF,TGTGCCAGCAGCTTCCTCGTGGGAGGGGAAAAACTGTTTTTT
TRBV7-2,NA,13,NA,TRBJ2-7,CASSLTSRYEQYF,TGTGCCAGCAGCCTCACTAGCCGCTACGAGCAGTACTTC
TRBV28,TRBD1,14,NA,TRBJ1-3,CASSPDRVGNTIYF,TGTGCCAGCAGTCCAGACAGGGTCGGAAACACCATATATTTT
TRBV4-2,NA,15,NA,TRBJ1-1,CASSQVVGVVSEAFF,TGTGCCAGCAGCCAAGTCGTAGGGGTTGTTTCTGAAGCTTTCTTT
TRBV29-1,TRBD2,17,NA,TRBJ2-2,CSARTSGRSGDTGELFF,TGCAGCGCCAGGACTAGCGGGAGGTCCGGGGACACCGGGGAGCTGTTTTTT
TRBV13,TRBD1,14,NA,TRBJ1-2,CASSPYEGAVSYTF,TGTGCCAGCAGCCCCTATGAGGGGGCGGTAAGCTACACCTTC
TRBV27,TRBD2,14,NA,TRBJ2-1,CASRSGSSYNEQFF,TGTGCCAGCAGGAGCGGGAGCTCCTACAATGAGCAGTTCTTC
TRBV2,TRBD1,12,NA,TRBJ1-1,CASRDNDREPFF,TGTGCCAGCAGGGACAATGACAGGGAGCCTTTCTTT
TRBV9,NA,13,NA,TRBJ2-1,CASSVVLDNEQFF,TGTGCCAGCAGCGTAGTACTAGACAATGAGCAGTTCTTC
TRBV7-9,NA,11,NA,TRBJ1-1,CASSFGTGRGF,TGTGCCAGCAGCTTTGGCACAGGGAGGGGTTTT
TRBV9,TRBD1,14,NA,TRBJ1-1,CASSGRTGNTEAFF,TGTGCCAGCAGCGGACGGACAGGGAACACTGAAGCTTTCTTT
TRBV11-3,TRBD1,12,NA,TRBJ2-7,CASSAGTVEQYF,TGTGCCAGCAGCGCCGGGACAGTCGAGCAGTACTTC
TRBV19,TRBD2,15,once,TRBJ2-7,CASSMGSGGYYEQYF,TGTGCCAGTAGTATGGGGTCGGGAGGCTACTACGAGCAGTACTTC
TRBV30,TRBD1,14,NA,TRBJ1-2,CAWSTGASEYGYTF,TGTGCCTGGAGTACAGGGGCCTCTGAATATGGCTACACCTTC
TRBV7-9,TRBD1,18,NA,TRBJ1-5,CASSRTGTGLYGNQPQHF,TGTGCCAGCAGCCGTACCGGGACAGGTCTGTATGGCAATCAGCCCCAGCATTTT
TRBV30,TRBD2,20,NA,TRBJ2-7,CAWSVLNLAGGASGLYEQYF,TGTGCCTGGAGTGTACTTAATCTAGCGGGAGGCGCCAGTGGCCTATACGAGCAGTACTTC
TRBV6-1,TRBD1,15,NA,TRBJ2-7,CASILLDRNSYEQYF,TGTGCCAGTATTCTGCTGGACAGGAACTCCTACGAGCAGTACTTC
TRBV30,NA,14,NA,TRBJ1-1,CAWSVTQSNTEAFF,TGTGCCTGGAGTGTAACACAGTCGAACACTGAAGCTTTCTTT
TRBV2,NA,13,NA,TRBJ2-7,CASKGGISYEQYF,TGTGCCAGCAAGGGGGGGATCTCCTACGAGCAGTACTTC
TRBV5-1,NA,13,once,TRBJ2-1,CASSRPGSNEQFF,TGCGCCAGCAGCCGCCCCGGGAGCAATGAGCAGTTCTTC
TRBV28,TRBD1,14,NA,TRBJ2-7,CASSFGTGGHEQYF,TGTGCCAGCAGTTTTGGGACAGGGGGACACGAGCAGTACTTC
TRBV28,TRBD1,16,few,TRBJ1-5,CASSLQQGKFDQPQHF,TGTGCCAGCAGTTTGCAACAGGGGAAATTTGATCAGCCCCAGCATTTT
TRBV9,TRBD2,18,once,TRBJ2-1,CASSVEPGTSGVGDEQFF,TGTGCCAGCAGCGTAGAGCCCGGGACTAGCGGGGTGGGAGATGAGCAGTTCTTC
TRBV14,TRBD2,14,NA,TRBJ2-7,CASSQSSGFYEQYF,TGTGCCAGCAGCCAGTCTAGCGGGTTCTACGAGCAGTACTTC
TRBV27,NA,15,NA,TRBJ1-2,CASSLSVGGRYGYTF,TGTGCCAGCAGTTTATCGGTAGGGGGACGCTATGGCTACACCTTC
TRBV28,NA,13,NA,TRBJ1-2,CASKVGLRYGYTF,TGTGCCAGCAAAGTCGGGTTAAGATATGGCTACACCTTC
TRBV9,TRBD2,14,few,TRBJ2-7,CASSTTSGSYEQYF,TGTGCCAGCAGCACTACTAGCGGGAGTTACGAGCAGTACTTC
TRBV19,NA,11,NA,TRBJ1-1,CATTTGIGAFF,TGTGCCACCACCACCGGTATTGGAGCTTTCTTT
TRBV6-6,NA,15,NA,TRBJ2-2,CASSRRAGGTGELFF,TGTGCCAGCAGTCGCCGGGCAGGAGGCACCGGGGAGCTGTTTTTT
TRBV27,TRBD1,14,NA,TRBJ1-2,CASSLEGGGYGYTF,TGTGCCAGCAGTTTAGAAGGGGGCGGTTATGGCTACACCTTC
TRBV29-1,TRBD1,15,NA,TRBJ2-5,CSVEGHDWTGGTQYF,TGCAGCGTTGAAGGTCACGACTGGACAGGGGGGACCCAGTACTTC
TRBV2,TRBD2,12,NA,TRBJ2-3,CASGRATDTQYF,TGTGCCAGCGGGAGGGCCACAGATACGCAGTATTTT
TRBV28,NA,15,NA,TRBJ2-6,CASIKGVAGANVLTF,TGTGCCAGCATCAAGGGGGTAGCTGGGGCCAACGTCCTGACTTTC
TRBV5-6,TRBD2,14,NA,TRBJ2-7,CASSFLAGGDEQYF,TGTGCCAGCAGCTTTCTAGCGGGAGGAGACGAGCAGTACTTC
TRBV7-9,NA,12,NA,TRBJ2-7,CASSLYPYEQYF,TGTGCCAGCAGCTTGTATCCCTACGAGCAGTACTTC
TRBV5-6,TRBD1,15,NA,TRBJ2-7,CASSFPSGGMYEQYF,TGTGCCAGCAGCTTTCCGTCAGGGGGCATGTACGAGCAGTACTTC
TRBV9,TRBD2,14,NA,TRBJ2-7,CASSPRTSWYEQYF,TGTGCCAGCAGCCCCCGGACTAGCTGGTACGAGCAGTACTTC
TRBV30,NA,13,NA,TRBJ1-2,CAWSSTPRDGYTF,TGTGCCTGGAGTTCAACCCCCCGGGATGGCTACACCTTC
TRBV27,NA,15,NA,TRBJ1-5,CASSFFSGSNQPQHF,TGTGCCAGCAGTTTTTTCTCAGGGTCCAATCAGCCCCAGCATTTT
TRBV5-1,TRBD1,16,NA,TRBJ1-4,CASSLAGQGWNEKLFF,TGCGCCAGCAGCTTGGCCGGACAGGGGTGGAATGAAAAACTGTTTTTT
TRBV2,NA,14,NA,TRBJ1-4,CASSADRRDEKLFF,TGTGCCAGCAGTGCTGACAGGCGCGATGAAAAACTGTTTTTT
TRBV5-1,NA,13,NA,TRBJ2-1,CASSSDRNNEQFF,TGCGCCAGCAGCTCGGACAGAAACAATGAGCAGTTCTTC
TRBV5-1,TRBD1,15,NA,TRBJ2-2,CASSLRQGATGELFF,TGCGCCAGCAGCTTGCGACAGGGAGCCACCGGGGAGCTGTTTTTT
TRBV15,TRBD1,15,NA,TRBJ2-7,CATSRDLQGSYEQYF,TGTGCCACCAGCAGAGATTTACAGGGGTCCTACGAGCAGTACTTC
TRBV25-1,NA,14,once,TRBJ1-1,CASSRYSMNTEAFF,TGTGCCAGCAGTCGGTATTCTATGAACACTGAAGCTTTCTTT
TRBV19,TRBD1,14,NA,TRBJ2-5,CASSDGTGSETQYF,TGTGCCAGTAGTGACGGGACAGGGTCGGAGACCCAGTACTTC
TRBV30,NA,13,once,TRBJ2-7,CAWSIRGSYEQYF,TGTGCCTGGAGTATCAGGGGCTCCTACGAGCAGTACTTC
TRBV6-5,NA,13,NA,TRBJ1-1,CASSYGQNTEAFF,TGTGCCAGCAGTTACGGGCAGAACACTGAAGCTTTCTTT
TRBV28,NA,11,NA,TRBJ2-7,CASTGAYEQYF,TGTGCCTCAACGGGGGCCTACGAGCAGTACTTC
TRBV13,TRBD1,15,few,TRBJ1-1,CASSLAFPRGTEAFF,TGTGCCAGCAGCTTAGCGTTTCCCAGGGGGACTGAAGCTTTCTTT